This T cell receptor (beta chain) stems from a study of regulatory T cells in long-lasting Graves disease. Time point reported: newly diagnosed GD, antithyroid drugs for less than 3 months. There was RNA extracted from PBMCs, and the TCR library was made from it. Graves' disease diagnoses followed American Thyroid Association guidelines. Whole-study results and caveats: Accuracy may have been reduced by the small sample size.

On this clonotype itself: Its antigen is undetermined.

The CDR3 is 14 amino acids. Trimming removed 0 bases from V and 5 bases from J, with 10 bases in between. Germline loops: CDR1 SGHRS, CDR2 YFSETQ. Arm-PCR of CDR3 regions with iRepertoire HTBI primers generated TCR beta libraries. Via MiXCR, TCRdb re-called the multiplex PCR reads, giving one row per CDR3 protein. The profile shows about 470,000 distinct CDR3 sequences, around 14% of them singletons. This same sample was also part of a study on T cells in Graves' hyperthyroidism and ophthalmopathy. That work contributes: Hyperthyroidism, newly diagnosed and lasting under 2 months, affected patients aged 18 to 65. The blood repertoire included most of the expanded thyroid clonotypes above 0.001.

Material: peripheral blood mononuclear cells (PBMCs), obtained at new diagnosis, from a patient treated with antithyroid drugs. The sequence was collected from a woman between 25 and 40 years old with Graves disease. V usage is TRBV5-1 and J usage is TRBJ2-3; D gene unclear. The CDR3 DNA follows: TGCGCCAGCAGCTTGGAGGTAGGGCGAGATACGCAGTATTTT. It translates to CASSLEVGRDTQYF.